A selection of T cell receptor beta chains follows, all from one sample in a study of CD8 T cells in ankylosing spondylitis. Each CDR3 protein gets one entry after TCRdb re-called the 5' RACE reads with MiXCR. Of 100,000 to 150,000 distinct CDR3 sequences detected, approximately 9.9% appear once; the ten largest clones hold approximately 3.3%. Sequencing was performed on blood, either unsorted or a sorted T cell fraction (not recorded which). Receptors originate from a male donor with ankylosing spondylitis or in good health (not recorded which). Each CDR3 is given with its conserved first and last residue. Fields, in order: V gene, J gene, clone size, D gene, CDR3 protein, CDR3 DNA. The D gene is left open where the match is weak. Rows give clone size only sometimes, using once, few, many, or a class for an expanded clone.

V gene: TRBV11-3
J gene: TRBJ2-2
clone size: many
D gene: -
CDR3 protein: CASSLDFPGELFF
CDR3 DNA: TGTGCCAGCAGCTTAGATTTCCCCGGGGAGCTGTTTTTT

V gene: TRBV7-2
J gene: TRBJ2-1
clone size: many
D gene: TRBD2
CDR3 protein: CASSTMGTSVYNEQFF
CDR3 DNA: TGTGCCAGCAGCACCATGGGGACTAGCGTCTACAATGAGCAGTTCTTC

V gene: TRBV9
J gene: TRBJ2-3
clone size: -
D gene: TRBD2
CDR3 protein: CASSEQLAGKTDTQYF
CDR3 DNA: TGTGCCAGCAGCGAGCAACTAGCGGGAAAGACAGATACGCAGTATTTT

V gene: TRBV9
J gene: TRBJ2-3
clone size: many
D gene: -
CDR3 protein: CASSPREPRDTQYF
CDR3 DNA: TGTGCCAGCAGCCCCCGCGAACCTAGAGATACGCAGTATTTT

V gene: TRBV12-3/TRBV12-4
J gene: TRBJ1-5
clone size: once
D gene: TRBD1
CDR3 protein: CASSRTGYSNQPQHF
CDR3 DNA: TGTGCCAGCAGCCGGACAGGGTATAGCAATCAGCCCCAGCATTTT

V gene: TRBV27
J gene: TRBJ1-4
clone size: many
D gene: -
CDR3 protein: CASSWEGTATNEKLFF
CDR3 DNA: TGTGCCAGCAGTTGGGAGGGAACCGCAACTAATGAAAAACTGTTTTTT

V gene: TRBV11-3
J gene: TRBJ2-7
clone size: many
D gene: TRBD1
CDR3 protein: CASISIYRDRDYEQYF
CDR3 DNA: TGTGCCAGCATCTCTATCTACCGGGACAGGGACTACGAGCAGTACTTC

V gene: TRBV12-3/TRBV12-4
J gene: TRBJ2-1
clone size: many
D gene: TRBD2
CDR3 protein: CASSSPTPRSGSYEQFF
CDR3 DNA: TGTGCCAGCAGCAGTCCAACCCCCCGTAGCGGGAGCTATGAGCAGTTCTTC

V gene: TRBV7-9
J gene: TRBJ2-3
clone size: many
D gene: -
CDR3 protein: CASSWPVGGSTDTQYF
CDR3 DNA: TGTGCCAGCAGCTGGCCCGTGGGCGGGAGCACAGATACGCAGTATTTT

V gene: TRBV5-1
J gene: TRBJ2-3
clone size: many
D gene: TRBD2
CDR3 protein: CASSLVVREDADTQYF
CDR3 DNA: TGCGCCAGCAGCTTGGTTGTACGGGAGGACGCAGATACGCAGTATTTT

V gene: TRBV4-3
J gene: TRBJ2-1
clone size: many
D gene: TRBD2
CDR3 protein: CASSQAGTSANNEQFF
CDR3 DNA: TGCGCCAGCAGCCAAGCCGGGACTAGCGCAAACAATGAGCAGTTCTTC

V gene: TRBV5-1
J gene: TRBJ2-5
clone size: many
D gene: -
CDR3 protein: CASSFQQETQYF
CDR3 DNA: TGCGCCAGCAGCTTCCAACAAGAGACCCAGTACTTC

V gene: TRBV5-5
J gene: TRBJ2-5
clone size: -
D gene: -
CDR3 protein: CASSPRGERETQYF
CDR3 DNA: TGTGCCAGCAGCCCGAGAGGGGAAAGAGAGACCCAGTACTTC

V gene: TRBV20-1
J gene: TRBJ2-7
clone size: many
D gene: -
CDR3 protein: CSARDYEQYF
CDR3 DNA: TGCAGTGCTCGGGACTACGAGCAGTACTTC

V gene: TRBV27
J gene: TRBJ2-2
clone size: many
D gene: -
CDR3 protein: CASSLFSSGELFF
CDR3 DNA: TGTGCCAGCAGTTTATTCTCTAGCGGGGAGCTGTTTTTT

V gene: TRBV11-2
J gene: TRBJ1-4
clone size: few
D gene: TRBD1
CDR3 protein: CASSLVGTANEKLFF
CDR3 DNA: TGTGCCAGCAGCTTAGTGGGGACAGCTAATGAAAAACTGTTTTTT

V gene: TRBV5-1
J gene: TRBJ1-1
clone size: few
D gene: -
CDR3 protein: CASSFDSGFGTEAFF
CDR3 DNA: TGCGCCAGCAGCTTTGACAGCGGGTTTGGTACTGAAGCTTTCTTT

V gene: TRBV7-8
J gene: TRBJ2-1
clone size: -
D gene: -
CDR3 protein: CASSLGALNNEQFF
CDR3 DNA: TGTGCCAGCAGCTTAGGAGCACTTAACAATGAGCAGTTCTTC

V gene: TRBV12-3/TRBV12-4
J gene: TRBJ1-1
clone size: many
D gene: -
CDR3 protein: CASSKTGNTEAFF
CDR3 DNA: TGTGCCAGCAGCAAGACAGGGAACACTGAAGCTTTCTTT

V gene: TRBV5-6
J gene: TRBJ2-1
clone size: many
D gene: TRBD2
CDR3 protein: CASSLEQAKTSISYNEQFF
CDR3 DNA: TGTGCCAGCAGCTTGGAGCAGGCGAAGACTAGCATCTCCTACAATGAGCAGTTCTTC

V gene: TRBV24-1
J gene: TRBJ2-1
clone size: many
D gene: TRBD2
CDR3 protein: CATSVTSGRNEQFF
CDR3 DNA: TGTGCCACCAGTGTTACTAGCGGGAGGAATGAGCAGTTCTTC

V gene: TRBV12-3/TRBV12-4
J gene: TRBJ2-6
clone size: many
D gene: -
CDR3 protein: CASSEYPISSGANVLTF
CDR3 DNA: TGTGCCAGCAGTGAATACCCGATAAGCTCTGGGGCCAACGTCCTGACTTTC

V gene: TRBV19
J gene: TRBJ2-3
clone size: -
D gene: -
CDR3 protein: CASSLVAGSTDTQYF
CDR3 DNA: TGTGCCAGTAGTTTGGTCGCTGGGAGCACAGATACGCAGTATTTT

V gene: TRBV10-3
J gene: TRBJ2-1
clone size: many
D gene: TRBD2
CDR3 protein: CAISGSSGRTRVSNEQFF
CDR3 DNA: TGTGCCATCAGTGGGAGTAGCGGGAGGACCCGGGTATCCAATGAGCAGTTCTTC

V gene: TRBV5-5
J gene: TRBJ2-6
clone size: few
D gene: TRBD1
CDR3 protein: CASSLQGAAGANVLTF
CDR3 DNA: TGTGCCAGCAGCCTACAGGGGGCCGCTGGGGCCAACGTCCTGACTTTC

V gene: TRBV6-1
J gene: TRBJ1-1
clone size: many
D gene: TRBD1
CDR3 protein: CASNGGDSHEAFF
CDR3 DNA: TGTGCCAGCAACGGTGGGGACAGCCATGAAGCTTTCTTT

V gene: TRBV4-2
J gene: TRBJ2-7
clone size: many
D gene: TRBD2
CDR3 protein: CASSQGAGATYEQYF
CDR3 DNA: TGTGCCAGCAGCCAAGGGGCGGGAGCTACCTACGAGCAGTACTTC

V gene: TRBV7-9
J gene: TRBJ2-1
clone size: many
D gene: -
CDR3 protein: CASSLAVAGEQFF
CDR3 DNA: TGTGCCAGCAGCTTAGCGGTCGCCGGTGAGCAGTTCTTC

V gene: TRBV20-1
J gene: TRBJ2-3
clone size: few
D gene: TRBD2
CDR3 protein: CSALRLAGASTDTQYF
CDR3 DNA: TGCAGTGCTCTACGACTAGCGGGTGCTAGCACAGATACGCAGTATTTT

V gene: TRBV7-7
J gene: TRBJ2-2
clone size: many
D gene: -
CDR3 protein: CASSFTSSGELFF
CDR3 DNA: TGTGCTAGCAGCTTTACTAGCTCCGGGGAGCTGTTTTTT

V gene: TRBV29-1
J gene: TRBJ2-1
clone size: many
D gene: TRBD2
CDR3 protein: CSVEGGQGLAGAEQFF
CDR3 DNA: TGCAGCGTTGAAGGCGGACAGGGACTAGCGGGAGCTGAGCAGTTCTTC

V gene: TRBV7-2
J gene: TRBJ1-5
clone size: many
D gene: -
CDR3 protein: CASSFNGYPQPQHF
CDR3 DNA: TGTGCCAGCAGCTTCAACGGTTACCCTCAGCCCCAGCATTTT

V gene: TRBV5-5
J gene: TRBJ2-1
clone size: once
D gene: -
CDR3 protein: CASSLGTTFYNQQFF
CDR3 DNA: TGTGCCAGCAGCTTGGGGACTACGTTCTACAATCAGCAGTTCTTC

V gene: TRBV4-1
J gene: TRBJ2-3
clone size: few
D gene: -
CDR3 protein: CASSQENYSTDTQYF
CDR3 DNA: TGCGCCAGCAGCCAAGAAAACTACAGCACAGATACGCAGTATTTT

V gene: TRBV27
J gene: TRBJ2-7
clone size: many
D gene: -
CDR3 protein: CASSLRAGPYEQYF
CDR3 DNA: TGTGCCAGCAGTTTAAGGGCAGGGCCTTACGAGCAGTACTTC